This is a list of T cell receptor beta chains from one sample in a study of control samples from healthy donors and cancer patients. Method: immunoSEQ multiplex PCR; TCRdb's copy keeps in-frame clones and lacks some. The table includes about 190,000 clones, about nine tenths detected once. The sample comprised blood. All receptors come from a man under 40 in good health. The CDR3 runs from the conserved cysteine through the conserved F or W.

V gene	J gene	CDR3 protein
TRBV28	TRBJ1-2	CASSSSGTGDLGYTF
TRBV3-1/TRBV3-2	TRBJ2-7	CASSSQGLYEQYF
TRBV11-2	TRBJ2-3	CASSLELGSSSDTQYF
TRBV18	TRBJ2-1	CASSPPRTGSVNEQFF
TRBV28	TRBJ1-1	CASSLQGGEAFF
TRBV10-2	TRBJ2-1	CASSGHSGGANEQFF
TRBV4-1	TRBJ1-2	CASSQGPAIDYGYTF
TRBV7-8	TRBJ1-6	CASSTRGSSYNSPLHF
TRBV27	TRBJ2-2	CASGLAGVRGTGELFF
TRBV19	TRBJ1-2	CASSPIGTDTFNYGYTF
TRBV20-1	TRBJ1-6	CSASVGPSSYNSPLHF
TRBV6-6	TRBJ1-2	CASSYGTGRKDGYTF
TRBV6-5	TRBJ1-2	CASRLTGSYGYTF
TRBV2	TRBJ1-2	CASSEGREHYGYTF
TRBV3-1/TRBV3-2	TRBJ2-3	CASSQRGRTDTQYF
TRBV7-9	TRBJ2-3	CASSLVGGAQYF